The 21 T cell receptor beta chains below were found in one sample sequenced in a study of molecular identifiers for immune sequencing clone quantification. TCRdb called the PCR reads again in MiXCR, with one record for every CDR3 protein. The sample comprises about 100,000 distinct CDR3 sequences, 35% of which are singletons, and less than 10% rests with the top ten. Sequenced sample: naive CD8+ T cells from blood, with Jurkat cell RNA spiked in. The subset denotes: FACS-sorted CD8+CD4-CCR7+CD45RA+ naive T cells. The receptors originated from a human donor in good health. Some libraries in this study had Jurkat cell RNA spiked in.

This clonotype has ten or more counts. The chain has TRBV7-2 and TRBJ1-1; D is possibly TRBD1 (6 bases). The germline CDR1 and CDR2 sequences are SGHTA and FQGNSA. This CDR3 comprises 15 residues. V shed 1 base and J shed 5 bases, with 14 bases lying between them. In nucleotides, the CDR3 is TGTGCCAGCAGCTTAGTCGGGACATCGAGAACTGAAGCTTTCTTT. Protein product: CASSLVGTSRTEAFF.

The chain carries TRBV27 and TRBJ2-7, with a weak D call TRBD1 (5 bases). The CDR3 contains 12 residues. Per the germline V gene, CDR1 is MNHEY and CDR2 is SMNVEV (reference sequence). V lost 6 bases and J lost 3, with 9 bases in between. The CDR3 bases are TGTGCCAGCAGGCAGGGTGTCTACGAGCAGTACTTC. It is translated as CASRQGVYEQYF.

The sample holds a few counts of this clonotype. The junction does not match germline at one end; this may be a read error. The chain uses TRBV27 and TRBJ2-3, with D possibly matching TRBD2 (6 bases). CDR1 MNHEY and CDR2 SMNVEV come from the germline V gene (reference sequence). This CDR3 spans 14 amino acids. The CDR3 region has the DNA TGCAACAGAGAGGAGGGCGGAGACACAGATACGCAGTATTTT. This sequence encodes CNREEGGDTDTQYF.

This clonotype was observed many times. This chain's CDR3 is CASSLEGHHYEQYF. In DNA, the CDR3 is TGCGCCAGCAGCTTGGAGGGACACCACTACGAGCAGTACTTC. The chain uses TRBV5-1 and TRBJ2-7; perhaps TRBD1 as D (6 bases). V shed 0 bases and J shed 3 bases, with 10 bases lying between them. The CDR3 has 14 residues. In germline, CDR1 is SGHRS, CDR2 YFSETQ.

The chain uses TRBV27 and TRBJ1-2, with D possibly being TRBD1 (6 bases). V was shortened by 4 bases and J by 6 bases, with 18 bases between the two germline ends. The CDR3 extends over 15 amino acids. Germline V gives CDR1 MNHEY, CDR2 SMNVEV (reference sequence). The CDR3 loop reads CASSYTGQTTDGYTF. The CDR3 nucleotides are TGTGCCAGCAGTTACACCGGACAGACTACCGATGGCTACACCTTC.

This chain joins TRBV28 and TRBJ2-3, with 8 bases lining up with TRBD2. This CDR3 has 15 amino acids. J lost 3 bases, V lost 4 bases, and 6 bases had no gene match. Germline CDR1 and CDR2: MDHEN and SYDVKM. The CDR3 sequence: CASSSREGLTDTQYF. CDR3 DNA sequence: TGTGCCAGCAGTTCACGGGAGGGCCTTACAGATACGCAGTATTTT.

The chain is built from TRBV12-3 or TRBV12-4 and TRBJ1-5, with D perhaps TRBD1 (6 bases). The V and J ends lost 6 bases and 5 bases respectively, with 23 bases between them. The CDR3 loop spans 17 amino acids. The CDR3 sequence is CASSPSPPGAGDQPQHF. The CDR3, as DNA: TGTGCCAGCAGCCCCTCTCCCCCGGGCGCAGGGGATCAGCCCCAGCATTTT.

This clonotype was seen many times. DNA of the CDR3: TGTGCCAGCAAACTGCCGGGACAGGGTCCAGATACGCAGTATTTT. It translates to CASKLPGQGPDTQYF. The gene calls are TRBV7-9 and TRBJ2-3, with TRBD1 matching over 9 bases. V shed 7 bases, J shed 4 bases, and the junction held 9 bases outside the gene matches. The CDR3 runs to 15 residues. In germline, CDR1 is SEHNR, CDR2 FQNEAQ (reference sequence). Together with reference TRBV7-9 and TRBJ2-3, the CDR3 gives the full variable domain: DTGVSQNPRHKITKRGQNVTFRCDPISEHNRLYWYRQTLGQGPEFLTYFQNEAQLEKSRLLSDRFSAERPKGSFSTLEIQRTEQGDSAMYLCASKLPGQGPDTQYFGPGTRLTVL.

On this clonotype itself: A clone one base away is much larger, so this may be a read error. V and J are TRBV29-1 and TRBJ2-7; possibly TRBD1 for D (5 bases). Trimming pared 0 bases from V and 0 bases from J, leaving 9 bases between. Germline V gives CDR1 SQVTM, CDR2 ANQGSEA. CDR3 length equals 14 residues. The CDR3 sequence: CSVEDTGNSYEQYF. The CDR3 coding sequence is TGCAGCGTTGAAGATACAGGCAACTCCTACGAGCAGTACTTC.

The chain has TRBV5-1 and TRBJ2-5; a weak D match, TRBD2 (5 bases). The V end was cut by 0 bases, the J end by 1 base, with 13 bases between. The length of the CDR3 is 16 residues. Germline V gene sequence: CDR1 SGHRS, CDR2 YFSETQ. CDR3 coding DNA: TGCGCCAGCAGCTTGGGCTTCTCGGCGGGCCAAGAGACCCAGTACTTC. Its protein is CASSLGFSAGQETQYF.

V and J are TRBV6-1 and TRBJ2-5; D is unclear. Germline lookup yields CDR1 MNHNS and CDR2 SASEGT. The CDR3 covers 12 residues. The V end was cut by 3 bases, the J end by 4 bases, with 6 bases between. For the CDR3, the DNA is TGTGCCAGCAGTGAGCCTGGAGAGACCCAGTACTTC. This translates into CASSEPGETQYF.

There are a few counts of this clonotype. A much larger clone lies one base from this, so it may be a read error. The chain carries TRBV28 and TRBJ2-3, with 8 bases fitting TRBD1. Germline V CDR1 and CDR2: MDHEN, SYDVKM. The CDR3 runs 15 residues. In DNA, the CDR3 is TGTGCCAGCAGTTTATCCGCAGGGGGGACAGGTACGCAGTATTTT. As protein: CASSLSAGGTGTQYF. Using reference TRBV28 and TRBJ2-3 for the parts outside the CDR3, the full variable domain is DVKVTQSSRYLVKRTGEKVFLECVQDMDHENMFWYRQDPGLGLRLIYFSYDVKMKEKGDIPEGYSVSREKKERFSLILESASTNQTSMYLCASSLSAGGTGTQYFGPGTRLTVL.

Turning to this clonotype: The junction and the germline gene differ at one end; a read error may be behind it. The chain links TRBV5-3 to TRBJ1-4; D is uncertain. TRBV5-3 is sorted into the ORF group, with uncertain function. This CDR3 contains 16 residues. The CDR3 loop reads CASSLSLAGSAEKLLF. The CDR3 region has the DNA TGTGCCAGCAGCTTAAGCCTAGCGGGGAGTGCTGAAAAACTGCTTTTT.

The rearrangement uses TRBV12-3 or TRBV12-4 and TRBJ1-1; no clear D gene. Trimming took 4 bases from V and 10 from J, leaving 7 bases between them. The CDR3 runs to 10 residues. The CDR3 bases are TGTGCCAGCAGTTCTGGTTTAGCTTTCTTT. The encoded protein is CASSSGLAFF.

The V call is TRBV28, the J call TRBJ2-7; D is unresolved. With 1 base removed from V and 5 bases from J, the gap between germline ends came to 12 bases. CDR3 size: 14 residues. The germline CDR1 and CDR2 sequences are MDHEN and SYDVKM. CDR3 coding DNA: TGTGCCAGCAGTTTATCTGGGGAAGTCGACGAGCAGTACTTC. It yields the protein CASSLSGEVDEQYF.

This clonotype was recorded at least ten times. The chain links TRBV7-9 to TRBJ1-4; possible D gene TRBD1, 6 bases. The CDR3 loop spans 15 amino acids. Trimming took 1 base from V and 0 from J, leaving 6 bases between them. CDR1 and CDR2 (germline): SEHNR, FQNEAQ (reference sequence). Here the CDR3 reads CASSLGTATNEKLFF. The CDR3 region has the DNA TGTGCCAGCAGCTTAGGGACAGCAACTAATGAAAAACTGTTTTTT.

This clonotype was detected ten times or more. The chain couples TRBV2 to TRBJ2-7, with D unclear. Germline CDR1 is SNHLY and CDR2 is FYNNEI. CDR3 length: 15 amino acids. V shed 3 bases and J shed 1 base, with 13 bases lying between them. CDR3 loop: CASSDMRQASYEQYF. CDR3 coding DNA: TGTGCCAGCAGTGATATGCGGCAGGCGTCCTACGAGCAGTACTTC.

This clonotype turned up a few times. The rearrangement uses TRBV3-1 and TRBJ2-5; TRBD2 agrees at 10 bases. The CDR3 contains 17 residues. V shed 1 base and J 4 bases; nucleotides not matched to a gene: 9. Germline V gene sequence: CDR1 LGHDT, CDR2 YNNKEL (reference sequence). The CDR3 loop is CASSQGGGLAMGETQYF. The CDR3 coding sequence is TGTGCCAGCAGCCAAGGAGGGGGACTAGCGATGGGAGAGACCCAGTACTTC.

This clonotype was detected only a few times. This chain connects TRBV19 to TRBJ2-7, with D perhaps matching TRBD1 or TRBD2 (5 bases each). Deletions cut 10 bases from V and 0 bases from J, with 13 bases between. CDR3 length equals 13 residues. CDR1 is LNHDA and CDR2 is SQIVND in the germline V gene (reference sequence). This chain's CDR3 is CATQGRASYEQYF. The CDR3 DNA reads as TGTGCCACCCAGGGACGGGCCTCCTACGAGCAGTACTTC.

This chain connects TRBV7-6 to TRBJ2-7, with a possible D match to TRBD2 (5 bases). V was pared by 0 bases and J by 7 bases, with 7 bases between. Germline assignment: CDR1 SGHVS and CDR2 FNYEAQ. This CDR3 is 12 amino acids long. The CDR3, as DNA: TGTGCCAGCAGCTTAGCGGGAGAGGAGCAGTACTTC. Protein: CASSLAGEEQYF.

This clonotype occurred a few times. The chain has TRBV9 and TRBJ1-1; 7 bases map to TRBD1. Trimming at V came to 4 bases and at J to 8 bases, leaving 11 bases not matched to a gene. The CDR3 has 14 amino acids. Germline CDR1 is SGDLS and CDR2 is YYNGEE. CDR3 bases: TGTGCCAGCAGCATCACCTTTACAGGGGAAGAAGCTTTCTTT. It translates to CASSITFTGEEAFF.